This T cell receptor (beta chain) was documented in a study of blood T cells in healthy people across ages. Germline V gene sequence: CDR1 SQVTM, CDR2 ANQGSEA. The CDR3 has 13 residues. Between the trimmed V and J ends, which lost 4 bases and 3 bases, there was a span of 13 bases. This clonotype showed up just a few times. PCR was performed a second time for about 7 to 12 cycles using a sample-barcoded 5' primer and a J-beta primer mix. Each cDNA molecule, via a template-switch adaptor with 12 random nucleotides, was tagged. Each CDR3 protein gets one entry after TCRdb re-called the 5' RACE reads with MiXCR. The sample records 550,000 to 750,000 distinct CDR3 sequences, roughly 21% being singletons.

The receptor's source is a man aged 70 or older in good health. Specimen: blood. The rearrangement uses TRBV29-1 and TRBJ2-7; possibly TRBD1 or TRBD2 for D (5 bases each). The CDR3 coding sequence is TGCAGCGTTGGGGACCCTAAAGACTACGAGCAGTACTTC. It yields the protein CSVGDPKDYEQYF.